This T cell receptor beta chain comes out of a study of CD8+CD57+ T cells in acquired aplastic anemia. Comment on this clonotype: Its antigen remains unidentified.

Genomic DNA served as template for TCR beta VDJ and CDR3 profiling. TCRdb called the reads again in MiXCR, with one record for every CDR3 protein. This sample has fewer than 80,000 distinct CDR3 sequences, with 60% to 75% found just once. Those patients picked for sequencing had displayed CD8+CD57+ cell expansion on flow cytometry. Each patient had severe acquired aplastic anemia. Study-wide findings and caveats: A set of twenty-nine CD8+ CDR3 sequences was shared between patients and controls, and these sequences appeared highly expressed in patients. Between the patient and control groups, CD8+ Simpson's diversity did not differ significantly.

V shed 6 bases and J 5 bases; nucleotides not matched to a gene: 5. This CDR3 spans 13 amino acids. Germline CDR1 is SNHLY and CDR2 is FYNNEI. The TCR sequence derives from a human donor with aplastic anemia. Sequencing was done on a sample of sorted CD4+, CD8+, or CD8+CD57+ T cells (not recorded which) from PBMCs. This chain connects TRBV2 to TRBJ2-7; 9 nucleotides match TRBD1. This CDR3 is CASSLTGGHEQYF. For the CDR3, the DNA is TGTGCCAGCAGCCTCACAGGGGGCCACGAGCAGTACTTC.